This T cell receptor (beta chain) was sequenced during a study of OX40 agonist ivuxolimab in advanced cancers. The overall study: Treatment of patients was with ivuxolimab, an agonistic anti-OX40 (CD134) antibody.

Excluded were patients having autoimmune disease history or systemic immunosuppression. Samples were taken at baseline and on day 1 of cycles 4 and 7. The repertoire was sequenced with immunoSEQ multiplex PCR; TCRdb's copy has only in-frame clones and lacks some. The sample consists of about 110,000 clones, 91% of them appearing once. The CDR3 extends over 15 amino acids. Germline V gene lookup returns CDR1 MNHEY and CDR2 SVGAGI. V lost 0 bases and J lost 0, with 9 bases in between. The chain uses TRBV6-5 and TRBJ2-7, with a tentative D call TRBD2 (5 bases). The TCR originated in an adult with an advanced solid tumor such as melanoma, head and neck, liver or kidney cancer. Sequencing used CD4+ or CD8+ T cells sorted from blood, obtained in a trial of the OX40 agonist ivuxolimab. The CDR3 DNA follows: TGTGCCAGCAGTTACTCGGGGAGCAGCTCCTACGAGCAGTACTTC. Its translation: CASSYSGSSSYEQYF.